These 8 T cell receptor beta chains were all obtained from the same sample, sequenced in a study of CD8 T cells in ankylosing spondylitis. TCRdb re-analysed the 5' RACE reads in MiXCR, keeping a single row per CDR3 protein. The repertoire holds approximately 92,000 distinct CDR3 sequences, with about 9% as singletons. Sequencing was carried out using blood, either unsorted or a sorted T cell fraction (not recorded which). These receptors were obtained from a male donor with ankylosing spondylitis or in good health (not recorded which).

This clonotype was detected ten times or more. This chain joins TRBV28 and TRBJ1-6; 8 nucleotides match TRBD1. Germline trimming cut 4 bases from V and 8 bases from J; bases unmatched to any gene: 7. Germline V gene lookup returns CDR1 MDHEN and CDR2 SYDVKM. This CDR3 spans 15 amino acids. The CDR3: CASSSTGVGYSPLHF. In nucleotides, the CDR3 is TGTGCCAGCAGTTCGACAGGGGTGGGTTATTCACCCCTCCACTTT.

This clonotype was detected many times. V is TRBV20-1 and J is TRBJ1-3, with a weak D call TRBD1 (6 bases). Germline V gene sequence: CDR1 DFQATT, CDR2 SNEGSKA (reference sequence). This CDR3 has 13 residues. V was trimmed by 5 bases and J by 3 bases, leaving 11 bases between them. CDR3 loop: CSAGHRVGNTIYF. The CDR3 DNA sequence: TGCAGTGCTGGCCACAGGGTTGGAAACACCATATATTTT.

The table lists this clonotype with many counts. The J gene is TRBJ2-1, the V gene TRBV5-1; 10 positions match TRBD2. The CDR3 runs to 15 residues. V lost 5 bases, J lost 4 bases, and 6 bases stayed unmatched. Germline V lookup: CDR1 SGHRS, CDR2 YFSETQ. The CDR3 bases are TGCGCCAGCAGGGGCTTACTAGCGGGATACAATGAGCAGTTCTTC. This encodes CASRGLLAGYNEQFF.

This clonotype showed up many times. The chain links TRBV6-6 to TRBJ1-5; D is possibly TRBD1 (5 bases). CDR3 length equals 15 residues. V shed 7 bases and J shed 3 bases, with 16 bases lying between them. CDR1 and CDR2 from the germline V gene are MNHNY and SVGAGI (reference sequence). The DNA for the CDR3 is TGTGCCAGCACATATCCTGGACAACCCAATCAGCCCCAGCATTTT. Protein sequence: CASTYPGQPNQPQHF.

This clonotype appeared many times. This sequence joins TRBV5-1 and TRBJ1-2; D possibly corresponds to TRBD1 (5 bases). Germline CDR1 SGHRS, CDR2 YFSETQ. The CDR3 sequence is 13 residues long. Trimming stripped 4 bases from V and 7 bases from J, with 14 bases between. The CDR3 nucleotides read TGCGCCAGCAGCCCCCTGGAGGGGCTTGGCTACACCTTC. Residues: CASSPLEGLGYTF.

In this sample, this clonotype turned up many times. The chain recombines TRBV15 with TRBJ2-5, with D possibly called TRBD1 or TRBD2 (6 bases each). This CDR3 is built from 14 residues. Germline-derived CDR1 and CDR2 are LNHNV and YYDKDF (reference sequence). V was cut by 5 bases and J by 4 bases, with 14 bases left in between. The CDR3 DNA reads TGTGCCACCAGCCTCGAGGGGGGTGGAGAGACCCAGTACTTC. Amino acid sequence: CATSLEGGGETQYF.

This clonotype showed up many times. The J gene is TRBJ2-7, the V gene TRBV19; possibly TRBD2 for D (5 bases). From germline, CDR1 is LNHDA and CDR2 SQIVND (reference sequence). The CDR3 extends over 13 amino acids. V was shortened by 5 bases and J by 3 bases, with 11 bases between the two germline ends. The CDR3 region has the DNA TGTGCCAGTAGTCAGATAGAGGGCTACGAGCAGTACTTC. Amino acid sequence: CASSQIEGYEQYF.

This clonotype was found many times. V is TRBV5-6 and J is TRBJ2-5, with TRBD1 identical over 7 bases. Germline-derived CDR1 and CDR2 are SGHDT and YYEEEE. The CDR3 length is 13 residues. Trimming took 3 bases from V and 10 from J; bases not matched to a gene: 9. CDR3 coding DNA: TGTGCCAGCAGCTCCGGGACAGAATTAAACCAGTACTTC. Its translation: CASSSGTELNQYF.